In this sample, the clone carrying this TCR beta chain turned up once. The record originates from a study of blood T cell repertoires in COVID-19. About the research overall: Sources were T cells, B-cell-depleted T cells, or PBMCs; the material itself was cDNA or gDNA.

This CDR3 has 17 residues. Looked up from germline, CDR1 is SGHNT and CDR2 is YYREEE (reference sequence). The V and J ends lost 4 bases and 0 bases, in that order; junction bases with no gene match: 5. The data were produced by immunoSEQ multiplex PCR, yet TCRdb's version contains in-frame clones alone and is incomplete. Of 350,000 to 500,000 clones listed, roughly 89% are singletons. What was sequenced was peripheral blood. The chain has TRBV5-4 and TRBJ2-2; 11 bases are shared with TRBD2. The origin of this receptor is a man between 18 and 29 years old with COVID-19, enrolled during active disease. The CDR3 loop reads CASSRTSGGTNTGELFF. The DNA of the CDR3 is TGTGCCAGCAGCCGAACTAGCGGGGGCACGAACACCGGGGAGCTGTTTTTT.